A single sample is the source of the 16 T cell receptor beta chains below, sequenced in a study of blood T cell repertoires in COVID-19. Here immunoSEQ multiplex PCR was the method, and the copy in TCRdb shows in-frame clones only, minus some. The sample contains about 220,000 clones, 85% of which appear only once. The source material was peripheral blood. The receptor source for this set is a woman aged 70-85 years with COVID-19, enrolled during active disease.

V is TRBV5-1 and J is TRBJ2-2, with D possibly being TRBD2 (6 bases). The CDR3 spans 18 residues. Deletions cut 0 bases from V and 5 bases from J, with 20 bases between. The V gene's germline CDR1 is SGHRS and CDR2 YFSETQ. The CDR3 here is CASSLGTLLDGGTGELFF. In nucleotides, the CDR3 is TGCGCCAGCAGCTTGGGAACTCTTTTGGACGGGGGAACCGGGGAGCTGTTTTTT.

This clone was recorded only once. The chain links TRBV5-1 to TRBJ2-1; weak D call: TRBD1 (6 bases). The length of the CDR3 is 15 residues. CDR1 is SGHRS, CDR2 YFSETQ, per germline. Trimming stripped 5 bases from V and 4 bases from J, with 16 bases between. CDR3 nucleotides: TGCGCCAGCAGTTCCGGGACAAGTCCTTACAATGAGCAGTTCTTC. It is translated as CASSSGTSPYNEQFF. The full variable domain, in which reference TRBV5-1 and TRBJ2-1 provide the parts outside the CDR3, is KAGVTQTPRYLIKTRGQQVTLSCSPISGHRSVSWYQQTPGQGLQFLFEYFSETQRNKGNFPGRFSGRQFSNSRSEMNVSTLELGDSALYLCASSSGTSPYNEQFFGPGTRLTVL.

The chain carries TRBV6-6 and TRBJ2-2; TRBD1 matches at 7 bases. Germline values: CDR1 MNHNY, CDR2 SVGAGI (reference sequence). There are 14 residues in the CDR3. The J segment lost 3 bases and the V segment lost 7 bases, leaving 5 bases of the junction unmatched. CDR3 region: CASKSTGDTGELFF. As DNA, the CDR3 is TGTGCCAGCAAAAGCACAGGGGACACCGGGGAGCTGTTTTTT.

The V call is TRBV7-8, the J call TRBJ2-7; D may be TRBD1 (5 bases). Germline CDR1 SGHVS, CDR2 FQNEAQ. V lost 2 bases and J 7 bases, leaving 15 bases between the germline ends. The CDR3 is 14 residues long. CDR3 nucleotide sequence: TGTGCCAGCAGCTTAACAACAGGTCCAGCAGAGCAGTACTTC. It codes for CASSLTTGPAEQYF.

The CDR3 spells CASSLLASSYNEQFF. The CDR3 DNA follows: TGTGCCAGCAGCCTACTAGCAAGCTCCTACAATGAGCAGTTCTTC. The chain is built from TRBV7-9 and TRBJ2-1, with a tentative D call TRBD2 (6 bases). The CDR3 length is 15 residues. The V gene's germline CDR1 is SEHNR and CDR2 FQNEAQ (reference sequence). Trimming took off 5 bases at V and 0 bases at J, with 11 bases between the two ends.

The rearrangement links TRBV9 to TRBJ1-1; D is unresolved. Per the germline V gene, CDR1 is SGDLS and CDR2 is YYNGEE. The V end lost 3 bases, the J end lost 4 bases, and 13 bases lay between the germline ends. The CDR3 contains 14 residues. The DNA for the CDR3 is TGTGCCAGCAGCGGACTCCCTTATGGCACTGAAGCTTTCTTT. This encodes CASSGLPYGTEAFF. Based on the CDR3 plus reference TRBV9 and TRBJ1-1, the full variable domain is DSGVTQTPKHLITATGQRVTLRCSPRSGDLSVYWYQQSLDQGLQFLIQYYNGEERAKGNILERFSAQQFPDLHSELNLSSLELGDSALYFCASSGLPYGTEAFFGQGTRLTVV.

This sequence joins TRBV7-2 and TRBJ2-5; D not certain. Germline loops: CDR1 SGHTA, CDR2 FQGNSA. V was pared by 3 bases and J by 9 bases, with 8 bases between. This CDR3 has 11 amino acids. CDR3 residues: CASSFMESQYF. The CDR3 DNA sequence: TGTGCCAGCAGCTTTATGGAGTCCCAGTACTTC.

This clone appeared once. This chain connects TRBV18 to TRBJ1-2, with 8 bases identical to TRBD1. Germline CDR1 is KGHSH and CDR2 is LQKENI. Trimming took 3 bases from V and 7 from J; bases not matched to a gene: 4. CDR3 length equals 13 residues. The CDR3 nucleotides read TGTGCCAGCTCACCCCAGGGGGCGCTTGGCTACACCTTC. Its protein product is CASSPQGALGYTF.

This sequence joins TRBV10-3 and TRBJ1-4; 11 bases are shared with TRBD1. The V segment lost 3 bases and the J segment 3 bases; nucleotides outside the gene matches: 9. This CDR3 is 18 amino acids long. Per germline, CDR1 ENHRY and CDR2 SYGVKD. The CDR3 protein is CAISDNPGTGGANEKLFF. DNA of the CDR3: TGTGCCATCAGTGATAACCCCGGGACAGGGGGTGCTAATGAAAAACTGTTTTTT.

This clone was observed many times. The J gene is TRBJ1-2, the V gene TRBV4-3; perhaps TRBD1 as D (6 bases). V was cut by 2 bases and J by 0 bases, with 10 bases left in between. There are 15 residues in the CDR3. Germline CDR1 reads LGHNA; CDR2 reads YSLEER. CDR3 bases: TGCGCCAGCAGCCAATGGACAGACCCTAACTATGGCTACACCTTC. Translating it yields CASSQWTDPNYGYTF.

This clone has more than one count but fewer than ten. The rearrangement links TRBV23-1 to TRBJ2-7, with 9 bases aligning to TRBD1. TRBV23-1 is classed as an ORF, of uncertain function. The CDR3 is made up of 15 amino acids. The V segment lost 0 bases and the J segment 0 bases; nucleotides outside the gene matches: 0. The CDR3 sequence is CASSQSTGGSYEQYF. CDR3 coding DNA: TGCGCCAGCAGTCAATCGACAGGGGGCTCCTACGAGCAGTACTTC.

This chain joins TRBV5-1 and TRBJ2-1; TRBD2 matches at 10 bases. With V trimmed by 1 base and J by 8 bases, 12 bases remained unmatched. The CDR3 loop spans 17 amino acids. The germline V gene encodes CDR1 SGHRS and CDR2 YFSETQ. The CDR3 DNA sequence: TGCGCCAGCAGCTTGCCTACAGCGGGGGGGCCTCTGGATGAGCAGTTCTTC. Protein: CASSLPTAGGPLDEQFF.

The chain carries TRBV5-4 and TRBJ2-2; the match to TRBD1 covers 7 bases. With 3 bases clipped from V and 2 bases from J, the junction kept 1 base outside the gene matches. The CDR3 is 14 amino acids. Germline V gives CDR1 SGHNT, CDR2 YYREEE (reference sequence). CDR3 DNA sequence: TGTGCCAGCAGCTGGGACAGTAACACCGGGGAGCTGTTTTTT. It encodes CASSWDSNTGELFF.

V and J are TRBV20-1 and TRBJ2-5, with D hard to call. The germline V gene has CDR1 DFQATT and CDR2 SNEGSKA (reference sequence). Trimming took off 4 bases at V and 5 bases at J, with 8 bases between the two ends. The CDR3 contains 11 residues. The CDR3 DNA sequence: TGCAGTGCTAAACGGAGTGAGACCCAGTACTTC. Its protein product is CSAKRSETQYF.

The V and J genes are TRBV7-9 and TRBJ1-6; 7 bases agree with TRBD1. The germline gives CDR1 SEHNR, CDR2 FQNEAQ (reference sequence). The CDR3 is made up of 14 amino acids. V trimming: 1 base; J trimming: 10 bases; junction bases outside the gene matches: 4. The CDR3 region has the DNA TGTGCCAGCAGCTTAGGGACAGGCAGATCACCCCTCCACTTT. This gives the protein CASSLGTGRSPLHF. The complete variable domain, with remaining parts taken from reference TRBV7-9 and TRBJ1-6, reads DTGVSQNPRHKITKRGQNVTFRCDPISEHNRLYWYRQTLGQGPEFLTYFQNEAQLEKSRLLSDRFSAERPKGSFSTLEIQRTEQGDSAMYLCASSLGTGRSPLHFGNGTRLTVT.

V gene TRBV19 combines with J gene TRBJ1-2, with 8 bases that match TRBD1. The CDR3 is made up of 14 amino acids. Germline loops: CDR1 LNHDA, CDR2 SQIVND (reference sequence). V was pared by 5 bases and J by 7 bases, with 9 bases of the junction left unmatched. CDR3 nucleotides: TGTGCCAGTAGTGTCCCGACAGGGGTTGGTGGCTACACCTTC. Protein: CASSVPTGVGGYTF.